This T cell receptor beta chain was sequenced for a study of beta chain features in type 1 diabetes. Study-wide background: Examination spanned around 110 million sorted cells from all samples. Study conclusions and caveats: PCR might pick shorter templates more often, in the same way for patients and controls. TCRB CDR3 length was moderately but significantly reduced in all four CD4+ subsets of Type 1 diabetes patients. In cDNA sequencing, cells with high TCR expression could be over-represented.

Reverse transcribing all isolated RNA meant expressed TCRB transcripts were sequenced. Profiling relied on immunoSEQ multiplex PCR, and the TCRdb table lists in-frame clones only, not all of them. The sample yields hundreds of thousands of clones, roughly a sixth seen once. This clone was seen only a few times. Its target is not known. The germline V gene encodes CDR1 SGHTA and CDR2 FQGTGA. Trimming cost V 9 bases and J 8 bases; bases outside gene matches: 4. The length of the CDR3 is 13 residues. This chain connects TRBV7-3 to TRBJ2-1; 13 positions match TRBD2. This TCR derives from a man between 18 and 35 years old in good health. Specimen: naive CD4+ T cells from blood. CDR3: CASGTSGVYEQFF. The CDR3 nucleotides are TGTGCCAGTGGGACTAGCGGGGTCTATGAGCAGTTCTTC.